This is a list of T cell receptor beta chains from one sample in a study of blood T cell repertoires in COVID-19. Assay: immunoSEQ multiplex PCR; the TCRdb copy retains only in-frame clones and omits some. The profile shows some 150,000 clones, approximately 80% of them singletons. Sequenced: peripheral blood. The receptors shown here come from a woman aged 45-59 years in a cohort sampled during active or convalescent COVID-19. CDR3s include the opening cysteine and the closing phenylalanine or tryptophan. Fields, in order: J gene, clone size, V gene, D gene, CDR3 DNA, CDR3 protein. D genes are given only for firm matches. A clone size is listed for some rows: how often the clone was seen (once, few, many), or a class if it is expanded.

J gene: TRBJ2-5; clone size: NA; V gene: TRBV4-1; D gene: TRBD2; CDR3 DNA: TGCGCCAGCAGCCAAGGGTTAGCGGGCCCAGACAGTCGGGAGACCCAGTACTTC; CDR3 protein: CASSQGLAGPDSRETQYF
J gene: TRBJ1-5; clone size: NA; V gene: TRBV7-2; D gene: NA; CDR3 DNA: TGTGCCAGCAGCCCGACGGGTTATAGCAATCAGCCCCAGCATTTT; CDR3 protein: CASSPTGYSNQPQHF
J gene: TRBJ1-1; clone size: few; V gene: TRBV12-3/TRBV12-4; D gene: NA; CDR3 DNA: TGTGCCAGCAGTTTAGCGGAGTTCACTGAAGCTTTCTTT; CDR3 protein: CASSLAEFTEAFF
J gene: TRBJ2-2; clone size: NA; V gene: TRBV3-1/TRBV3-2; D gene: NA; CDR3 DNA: TGTGCCAGCAGCCAAAGAGGGCCCGGGGAGCTGTTTTTT; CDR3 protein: CASSQRGPGELFF
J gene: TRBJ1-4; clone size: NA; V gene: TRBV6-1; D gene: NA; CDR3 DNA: TGTGCCAGCAGTGACAACAGGGCAACTAATGAAAAACTGTTTTTT; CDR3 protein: CASSDNRATNEKLFF
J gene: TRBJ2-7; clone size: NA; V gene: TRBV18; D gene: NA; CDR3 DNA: TGTGCCAGCTCATACGGGAATTCCTACGAGCAGTACTTC; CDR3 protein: CASSYGNSYEQYF
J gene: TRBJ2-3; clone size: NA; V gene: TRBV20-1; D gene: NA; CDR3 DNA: TGCGGAGGACTGAACACAGATACGCAGTATTTT; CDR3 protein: CGGLNTDTQYF
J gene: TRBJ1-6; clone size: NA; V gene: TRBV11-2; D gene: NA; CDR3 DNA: TGTGCCAGCAGCTTACAGGGCTTCGGCACCCTCCACTTT; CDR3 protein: CASSLQGFGTLHF
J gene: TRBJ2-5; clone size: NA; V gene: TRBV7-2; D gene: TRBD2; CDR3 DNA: TGTGCCAGCAGCTTAGTAACTAGCGGGGGGGAGACCCAGTACTTC; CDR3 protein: CASSLVTSGGETQYF
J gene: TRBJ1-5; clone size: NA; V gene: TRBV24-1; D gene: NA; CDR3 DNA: TGTGCCACCAGTGATTCTTTGGGGACACCAGTACATTTT; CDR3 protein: CATSDSLGTPVHF
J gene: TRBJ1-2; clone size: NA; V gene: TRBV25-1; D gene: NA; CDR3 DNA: TGTGCCAGCAGTAAGCTGACAGCTAACTATGGCTACACCTTC; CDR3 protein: CASSKLTANYGYTF
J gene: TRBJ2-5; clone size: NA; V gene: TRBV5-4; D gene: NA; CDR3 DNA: TGTGCCAGCAGCTTGGATTACCGCGGAGGGAGAGAGACCCAGTACTTC; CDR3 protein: CASSLDYRGGRETQYF
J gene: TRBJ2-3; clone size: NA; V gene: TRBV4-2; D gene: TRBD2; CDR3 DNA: TGTGCCAGCAGCCAAGCTAGCGGGGGGGCCACAGATACGCAGTATTTT; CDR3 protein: CASSQASGGATDTQYF
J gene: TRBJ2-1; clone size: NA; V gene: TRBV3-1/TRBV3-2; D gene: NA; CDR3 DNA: TGTGCCAGCAGCGATGGACTGATGCAGTTCTTC; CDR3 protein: CASSDGLMQFF
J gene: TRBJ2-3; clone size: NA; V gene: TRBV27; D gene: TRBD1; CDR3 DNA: TGTGCCAGCAGTAGGACAGGCATAGATACGCAGTATTTT; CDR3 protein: CASSRTGIDTQYF
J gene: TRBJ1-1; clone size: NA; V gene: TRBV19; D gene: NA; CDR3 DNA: TGTGCCAGTAGACAGGGTTTTGACACTGAAGCTTTCTTT; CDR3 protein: CASRQGFDTEAFF
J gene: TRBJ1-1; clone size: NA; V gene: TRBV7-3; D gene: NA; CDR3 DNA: TGTGCCAGCAGCCCAAACCCAATATACGGACTAGGGAACACTGAAGCTTTCTTT; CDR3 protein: CASSPNPIYGLGNTEAFF
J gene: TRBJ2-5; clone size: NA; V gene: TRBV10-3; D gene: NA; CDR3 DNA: TGTGCCATCAGTGGGGTCGGGGGCCAAGAGACCCAGTACTTC; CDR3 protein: CAISGVGGQETQYF
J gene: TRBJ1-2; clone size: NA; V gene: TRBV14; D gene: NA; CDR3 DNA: TGTGCCAGCAGCCCGTTCGACGGGATTGGGGGCTACACCTTC; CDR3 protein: CASSPFDGIGGYTF
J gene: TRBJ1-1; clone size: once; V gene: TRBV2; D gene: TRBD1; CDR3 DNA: TGTGCCAGCAGTGTCCCGGGACAGGGAACGAACACTGAAGCTTTCTTT; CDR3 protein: CASSVPGQGTNTEAFF
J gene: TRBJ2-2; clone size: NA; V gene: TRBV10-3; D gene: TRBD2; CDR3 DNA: TGTGCCATCAGTCCGGGGGGGCTTGACACCGGGGAGCTGTTTTTT; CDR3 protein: CAISPGGLDTGELFF
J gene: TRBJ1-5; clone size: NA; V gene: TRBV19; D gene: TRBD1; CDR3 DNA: TGTGCCAGTAAGAGTTCAGGGACAGGGGTTGGTCAGCCCCAGCATTTT; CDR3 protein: CASKSSGTGVGQPQHF
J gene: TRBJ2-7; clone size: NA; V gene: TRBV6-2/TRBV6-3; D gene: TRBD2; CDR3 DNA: TGTGCCAGCAGTTCCCTCCCGACTAGCCTAACCTACGAGCAGTACTTC; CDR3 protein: CASSSLPTSLTYEQYF
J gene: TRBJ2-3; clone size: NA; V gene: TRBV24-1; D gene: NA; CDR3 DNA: TGTGCCACCAGTGTAAATGCGGGGTTGGGGGCAGATACGCAGTATTTT; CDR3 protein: CATSVNAGLGADTQYF
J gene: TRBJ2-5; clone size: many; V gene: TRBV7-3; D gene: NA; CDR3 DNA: TGTGCCAGCAGCTTAGGAGGGTACCAAGAGACCCAGTACTTC; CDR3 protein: CASSLGGYQETQYF
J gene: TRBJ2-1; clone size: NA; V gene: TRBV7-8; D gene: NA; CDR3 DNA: TGTGCCAGCAGCTCAATTGGCTTGGGGGCCTCCTACAATGAGCAGTTCTTC; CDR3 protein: CASSSIGLGASYNEQFF
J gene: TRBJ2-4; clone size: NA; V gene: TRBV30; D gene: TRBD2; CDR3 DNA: TGTGCCTGGAGTGGGGAGGGAATCACGCGAGACATTCAGTACTTC; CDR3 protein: CAWSGEGITRDIQYF
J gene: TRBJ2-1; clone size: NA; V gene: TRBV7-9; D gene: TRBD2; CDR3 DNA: TGTGCCAGCAGCCTATCACTAGCGGGGGGGCCAATGGATGAGCAGTTCTTC; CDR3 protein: CASSLSLAGGPMDEQFF
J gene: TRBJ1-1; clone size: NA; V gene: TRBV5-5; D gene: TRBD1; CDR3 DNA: TGTGCCAGCAGCTCACAGGGGATAGGGACTGAAGCTTTCTTT; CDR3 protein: CASSSQGIGTEAFF
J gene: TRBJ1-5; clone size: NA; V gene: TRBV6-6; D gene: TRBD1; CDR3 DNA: TGTGCCAGCGGGGGACAGGGGATTGGTCTCCAGCATTTT; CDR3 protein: CASGGQGIGLQHF
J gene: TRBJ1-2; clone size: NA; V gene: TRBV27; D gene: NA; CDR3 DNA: TGTGCCAGCAGTTTACAGGGAGGATTCCGTAACTATGGCTACACCTTC; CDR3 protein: CASSLQGGFRNYGYTF
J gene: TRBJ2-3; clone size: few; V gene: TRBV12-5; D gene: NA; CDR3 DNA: TGTGCTAGTGTTACAGGGATGTGGGGCACAGATACGCAGTATTTT; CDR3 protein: CASVTGMWGTDTQYF
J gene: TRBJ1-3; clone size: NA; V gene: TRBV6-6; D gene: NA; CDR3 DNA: TGTGCCAGCAGTTACGAGGGAATCGGAGGTGGAAACACCATATATTTT; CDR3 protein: CASSYEGIGGGNTIYF
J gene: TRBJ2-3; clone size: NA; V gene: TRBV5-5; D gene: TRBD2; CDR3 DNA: TGTGCCAGCAGCTCCCGGGACTACTCACAGACAGATACGCAGTATTTT; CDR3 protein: CASSSRDYSQTDTQYF
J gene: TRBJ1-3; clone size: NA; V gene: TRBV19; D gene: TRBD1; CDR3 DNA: TGTGCCAGTAAGACGGGCGGGACAGCCTCTGGAAACACCATATATTTT; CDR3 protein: CASKTGGTASGNTIYF
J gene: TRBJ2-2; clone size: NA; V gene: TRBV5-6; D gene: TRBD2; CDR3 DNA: TGTGCCAGCAGCTTCGCGTCTAGCGGGGGGGCCGGGGAGCTGTTTTTT; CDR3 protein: CASSFASSGGAGELFF
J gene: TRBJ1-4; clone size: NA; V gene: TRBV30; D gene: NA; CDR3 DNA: TGTGCCTGGAGTGTACCAGGGGCGGGTAATGAAAAACTGTTTTTT; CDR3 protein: CAWSVPGAGNEKLFF
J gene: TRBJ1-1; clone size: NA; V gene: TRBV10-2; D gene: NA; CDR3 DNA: TGCGCCAGCAGTGAATCAGTTGAAGCTTTCTTT; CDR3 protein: CASSESVEAFF
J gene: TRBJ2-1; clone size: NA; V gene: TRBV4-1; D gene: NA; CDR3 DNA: TGCGCCAGCAGCCGGAGACTACTTAGCTCCTACAATGAGCAGTTCTTC; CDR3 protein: CASSRRLLSSYNEQFF
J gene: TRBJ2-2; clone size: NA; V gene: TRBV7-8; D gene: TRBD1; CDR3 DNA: TGTGCCAGCAGCCCCGGGACAGGGTACACCGGGGAGCTGTTTTTT; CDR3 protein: CASSPGTGYTGELFF
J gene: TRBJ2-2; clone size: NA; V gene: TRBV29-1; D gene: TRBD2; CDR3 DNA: TGCAGCATTAGCGGGGGGGACACCGGGGAGCTGTTTTTT; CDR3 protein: CSISGGDTGELFF
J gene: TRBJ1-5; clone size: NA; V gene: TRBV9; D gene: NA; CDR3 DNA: TGTGCCAGCAGCGTAGGGCCGACAGCAAATAATCAGCCCCAGCATTTT; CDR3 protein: CASSVGPTANNQPQHF
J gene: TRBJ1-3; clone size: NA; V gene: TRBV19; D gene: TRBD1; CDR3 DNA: TGTGCAACAGGGGGCTCTGGAAACACCATATATTTT; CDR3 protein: CATGGSGNTIYF
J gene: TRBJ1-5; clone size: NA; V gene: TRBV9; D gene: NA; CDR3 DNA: TGTGCCAGCAGTCCGACAAGATCCAATCAGCCCCAGCATTTT; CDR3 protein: CASSPTRSNQPQHF
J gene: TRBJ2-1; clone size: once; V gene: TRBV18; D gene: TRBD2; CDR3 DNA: TGTGCCAGCTCACCTACTAGCGCCTACAATGAGCAGTTCTTC; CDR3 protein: CASSPTSAYNEQFF
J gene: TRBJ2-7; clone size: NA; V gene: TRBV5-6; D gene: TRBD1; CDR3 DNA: TGTGCCAGCAGCTTGTGGGACAGACCTTCCTACGAGCAGTACTTC; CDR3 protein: CASSLWDRPSYEQYF
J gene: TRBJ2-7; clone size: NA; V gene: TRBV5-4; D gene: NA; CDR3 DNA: TGTGCCAGCAGCCAGGCGGGACGAGGCTACGAGCAGTACTTC; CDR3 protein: CASSQAGRGYEQYF
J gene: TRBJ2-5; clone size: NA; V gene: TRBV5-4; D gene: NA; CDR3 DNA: TGTGCCAGCAGCTTTGGGCTATCCGGTCGGGAGACCCAGTACTTC; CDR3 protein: CASSFGLSGRETQYF
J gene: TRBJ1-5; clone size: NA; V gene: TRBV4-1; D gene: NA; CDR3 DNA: TGCGCCAGCAGCCAAGCAGGGAGCAATCAGCCCCAGCATTTT; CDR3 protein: CASSQAGSNQPQHF
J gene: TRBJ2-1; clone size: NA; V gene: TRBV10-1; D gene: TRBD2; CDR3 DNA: TGCGCCAGCAGCAAAGGACTAGCGGGGGATTTAGGGGATGAGCAGTTCTTC; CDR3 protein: CASSKGLAGDLGDEQFF
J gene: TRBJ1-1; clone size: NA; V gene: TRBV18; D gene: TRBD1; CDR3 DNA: TGTGCCAGCTCACAGGGACAGGAGGTAATGAACACTGAAGCTTTCTTT; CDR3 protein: CASSQGQEVMNTEAFF
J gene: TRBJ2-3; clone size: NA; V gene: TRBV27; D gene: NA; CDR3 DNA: TGTGCCAGCAGTTTAGTGCCAGGCCCAGATACGCAGTATTTT; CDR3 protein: CASSLVPGPDTQYF
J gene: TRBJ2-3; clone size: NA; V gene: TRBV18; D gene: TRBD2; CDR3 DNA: TGTGCCAGCTCACCAAATCCGGGGGGGGGCACAGATACGCAGTATTTT; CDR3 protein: CASSPNPGGGTDTQYF
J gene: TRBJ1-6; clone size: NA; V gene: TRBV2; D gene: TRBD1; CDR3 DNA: TGTGCCAGCAGTGACCGTCCAGGGGGTAATTCACCCCTCCACTTT; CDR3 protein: CASSDRPGGNSPLHF
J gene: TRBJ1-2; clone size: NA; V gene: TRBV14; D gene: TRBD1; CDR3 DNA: TGTGCCAGCAGCCAAGCGACAGGGGCAGGGTCAAGCTACACCTTC; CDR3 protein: CASSQATGAGSSYTF